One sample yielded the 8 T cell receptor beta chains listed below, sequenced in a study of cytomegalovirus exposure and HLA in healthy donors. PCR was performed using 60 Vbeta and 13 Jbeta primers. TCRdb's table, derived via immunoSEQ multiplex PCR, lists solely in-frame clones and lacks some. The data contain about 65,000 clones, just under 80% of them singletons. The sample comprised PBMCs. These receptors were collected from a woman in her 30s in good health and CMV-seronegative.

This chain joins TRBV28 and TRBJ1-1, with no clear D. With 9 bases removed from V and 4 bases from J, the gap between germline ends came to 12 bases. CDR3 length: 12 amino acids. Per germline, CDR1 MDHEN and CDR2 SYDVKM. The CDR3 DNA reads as TGTGCCAGTACAGTGAGGGCCACTGAAGCTTTCTTT. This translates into CASTVRATEAFF.

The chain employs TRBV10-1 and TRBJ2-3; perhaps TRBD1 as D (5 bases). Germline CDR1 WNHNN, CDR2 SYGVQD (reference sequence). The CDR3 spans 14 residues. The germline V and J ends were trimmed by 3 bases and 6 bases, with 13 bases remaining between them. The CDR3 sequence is CASSDSARADTQYF. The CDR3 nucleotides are TGCGCCAGCAGTGACTCCGCCAGGGCGGATACGCAGTATTTT.

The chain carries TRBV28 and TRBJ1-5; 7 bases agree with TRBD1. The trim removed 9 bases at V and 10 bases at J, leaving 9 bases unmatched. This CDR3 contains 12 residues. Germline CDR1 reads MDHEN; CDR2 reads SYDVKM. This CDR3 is CASRQGGYPQHF. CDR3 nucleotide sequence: TGTGCCAGTAGACAGGGAGGCTATCCCCAGCATTTT.

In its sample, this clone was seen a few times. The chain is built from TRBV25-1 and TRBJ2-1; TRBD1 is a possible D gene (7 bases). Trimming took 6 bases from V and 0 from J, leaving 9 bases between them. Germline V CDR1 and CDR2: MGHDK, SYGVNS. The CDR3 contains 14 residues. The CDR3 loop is CASRRDSSYNEQFF. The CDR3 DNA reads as TGTGCCAGCAGGCGGGACAGCTCCTACAATGAGCAGTTCTTC.

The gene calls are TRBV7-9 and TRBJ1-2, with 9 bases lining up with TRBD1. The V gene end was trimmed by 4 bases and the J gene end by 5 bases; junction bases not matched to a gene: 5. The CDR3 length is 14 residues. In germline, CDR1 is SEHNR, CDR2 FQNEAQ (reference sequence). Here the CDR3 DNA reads TGTGCCAGCAGCTACCGGACAGGGGAATATGGCTACACCTTC. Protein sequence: CASSYRTGEYGYTF.

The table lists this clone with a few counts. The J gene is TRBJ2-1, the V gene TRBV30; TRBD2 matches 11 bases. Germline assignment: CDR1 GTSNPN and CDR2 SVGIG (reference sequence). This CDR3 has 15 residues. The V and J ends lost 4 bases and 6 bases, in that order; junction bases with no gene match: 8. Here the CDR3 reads CAWKALAGETNEQFF. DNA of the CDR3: TGTGCCTGGAAAGCACTAGCGGGAGAGACCAATGAGCAGTTCTTC.

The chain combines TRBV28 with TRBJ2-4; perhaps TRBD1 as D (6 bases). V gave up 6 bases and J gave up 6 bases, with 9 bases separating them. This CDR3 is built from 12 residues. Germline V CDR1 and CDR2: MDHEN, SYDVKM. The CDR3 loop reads CASREGGNIQYF. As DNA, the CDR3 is TGTGCCAGCAGAGAAGGGGGAAACATTCAGTACTTC.

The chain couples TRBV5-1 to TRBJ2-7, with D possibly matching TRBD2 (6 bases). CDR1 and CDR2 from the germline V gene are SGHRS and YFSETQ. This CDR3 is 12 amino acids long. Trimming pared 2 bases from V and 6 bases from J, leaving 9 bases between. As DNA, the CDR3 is TGCGCCAGCAGCTTCTCCGGGGGCGAGCAGTACTTC. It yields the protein CASSFSGGEQYF.